One TCR beta chain is described in this entry. The antigen is unknown. The assay was immunoSEQ multiplex PCR, and TCRdb's table has in-frame clones only and misses some. Of 43,000 or so clones in the sample, more than 60% were seen once. Lung cancer patients with chemo-refractory metastatic non-small-cell disease were given focal radiation plus CTLA-4 blockade with ipilimumab. This sample stems from a study of radiotherapy plus CTLA-4 blockade in lung cancer. Study summary: Objective response rate was over 15%; disease control rate, around 30%. Broader study findings: Response, reportedly, was best predicted by interferon-beta along with early blood T cell clone dynamics.

The TCR sequence derives from a human donor with non-small cell lung cancer who had a partial response to radiotherapy plus ipilimumab. The sample in question was peripheral blood, obtained from a patient treated with radiotherapy plus ipilimumab.

The CDR3: CASSSEGTGGGYGYTF. In DNA, the CDR3 is TGCGCCAGCAGCTCCGAAGGGACAGGGGGTGGCTATGGCTACACCTTC. The genes are TRBV4-1 and TRBJ1-2, with 11 bases aligning to TRBD1. This CDR3 contains 16 residues. V lost 5 bases, J lost 4 bases, and 9 bases stayed unmatched. CDR1 is MGHRA and CDR2 is YSYEKL in the germline V gene.